The clone carrying this T cell receptor (beta chain) was seen once. Antigen unknown. This CDR3 has 15 amino acids. Germline V gene sequence: CDR1 SNHLY, CDR2 FYNNEI. Trimming cost V 4 bases and J 4 bases; bases outside gene matches: 5. The method was immunoSEQ multiplex PCR; TCRdb's version includes in-frame clones alone and lacks a portion of them. The table includes 30,000 to 40,000 clones, roughly 73% detected once. The data were taken from a study of vaccination effects on CD4 cells after COVID-19. Whole-study results and caveats: Convalescent patients were few in the study, and early post-infection timepoints were absent. Convalescents' post-vaccination spike-reactive clones were chiefly new, vaccine-induced ones.

Sequencing in the ViraFEST assay came after antigen-specific CD4+ T cells had been expanded with viral peptide pools, which were used to stimulate PBMC. Upon completion of roughly ten days in culture, CD4+ T cells were isolated. Documented for the person is a PCR-confirmed SARS-CoV-2 infection occurring between March and December 2020. In culture with roughly 10 IU/ml IL-2 and roughly 9.3 ug/ml peptides, PBMC were grown at fewer than 2.5 million per well. This material consisted of CD4+ T cells from PBMCs cultured with a peptide pool, taken before COVID-19 vaccination. This receptor was obtained from a human donor who had a prior SARS-CoV-2 infection. The J gene is TRBJ2-1, the V gene TRBV2; 9 bases are a match to TRBD2. The CDR3 nucleotides are TGTGCCAGCAGTGCGCAAGCGGGAGGATACAATGAGCAGTTCTTC. Its translation is CASSAQAGGYNEQFF.